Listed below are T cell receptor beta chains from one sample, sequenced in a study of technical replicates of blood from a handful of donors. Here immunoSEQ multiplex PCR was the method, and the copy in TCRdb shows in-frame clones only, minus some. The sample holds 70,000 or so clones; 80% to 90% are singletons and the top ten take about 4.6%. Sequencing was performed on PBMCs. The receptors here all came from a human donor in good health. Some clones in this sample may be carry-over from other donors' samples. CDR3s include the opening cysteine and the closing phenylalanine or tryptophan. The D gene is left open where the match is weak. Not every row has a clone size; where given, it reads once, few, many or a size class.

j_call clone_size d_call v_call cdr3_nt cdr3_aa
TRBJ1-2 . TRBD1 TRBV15 TGTGCCACCAGCAGCACCGACAGGGACAGTGGCTACACCTTC CATSSTDRDSGYTF
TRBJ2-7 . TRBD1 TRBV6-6 TGTGCCAGCAGCCCACGCGGGACAGGGCGAACCTACGAGCAGTACTTC CASSPRGTGRTYEQYF
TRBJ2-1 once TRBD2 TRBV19 TGTGCCAGTAGTAGGGGGGGACTAGCGGGAGGTAATGAGCAGTTCTTC CASSRGGLAGGNEQFF
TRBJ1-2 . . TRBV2 TGTGCCAGCACCCAGATACAGGGCTGGTATGGCTACACCTTC CASTQIQGWYGYTF
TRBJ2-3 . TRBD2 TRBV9 TGTGCCAGCAGCCCCCGGCCAGCGGGGAAAGATACGCAGTATTTT CASSPRPAGKDTQYF
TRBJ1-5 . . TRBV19 TGTGCCAGTAGTCTCCCAGGGCCCCAGCATTTT CASSLPGPQHF
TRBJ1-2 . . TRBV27 TGTGCCAGCAGGACTACAGAGGGCTATGGCTACACCTTC CASRTTEGYGYTF
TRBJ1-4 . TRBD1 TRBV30 TGTGCCTGGGCCCCAGGGACAGTAGAAAAACTGTTTTTT CAWAPGTVEKLFF
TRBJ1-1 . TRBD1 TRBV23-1 TGCGCCAGCAGTCAAGACCGGGACAGGGCTTTCTTT CASSQDRDRAFF
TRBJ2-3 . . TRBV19 TGTGCCAGTAGTATCCAGAGCACAGATACGCAGTATTTT CASSIQSTDTQYF
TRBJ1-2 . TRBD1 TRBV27 TGTGCCAGCAGTTCCGGGACAGGGGGCTCCTATGGCTACACCTTC CASSSGTGGSYGYTF
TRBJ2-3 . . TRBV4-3 TGCGCCAGCAGCCAAGAAGGCGGGGAAGGTTGGACAGATACGCAGTATTTT CASSQEGGEGWTDTQYF
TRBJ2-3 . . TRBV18 TGTGCCAGCTCACCGCCCGCCTCGAGGGATACGCAGTATTTT CASSPPASRDTQYF
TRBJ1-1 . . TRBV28 TGTGCCAGCAAGATCAGCGGTAGCGGCGCTTTCTTT CASKISGSGAFF
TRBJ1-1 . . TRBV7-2 TGTGCCAGCACCTCCCGCCCGGGGGGGGAAGCTTTCTTT CASTSRPGGEAFF
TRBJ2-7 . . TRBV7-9 TGTGCCAGCAGCCAAACTACTAGTTTTCGGCAGTACTTC CASSQTTSFRQYF
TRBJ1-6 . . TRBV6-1 TGTGCCAGCAGTGAAGGAGGGATTTCACCCCTCCACTTT CASSEGGISPLHF